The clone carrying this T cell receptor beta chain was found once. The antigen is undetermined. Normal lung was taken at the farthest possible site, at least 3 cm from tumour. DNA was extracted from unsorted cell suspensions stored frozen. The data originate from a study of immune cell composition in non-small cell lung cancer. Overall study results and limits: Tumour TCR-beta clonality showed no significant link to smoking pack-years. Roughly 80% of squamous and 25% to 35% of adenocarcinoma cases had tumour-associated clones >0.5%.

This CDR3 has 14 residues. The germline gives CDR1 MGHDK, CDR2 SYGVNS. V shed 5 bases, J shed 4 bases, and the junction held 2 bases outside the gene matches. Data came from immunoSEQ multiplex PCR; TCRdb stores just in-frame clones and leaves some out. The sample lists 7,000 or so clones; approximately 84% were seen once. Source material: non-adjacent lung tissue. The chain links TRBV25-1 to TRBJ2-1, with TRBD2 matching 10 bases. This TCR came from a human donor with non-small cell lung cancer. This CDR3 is CASSLAGAYNEQFF. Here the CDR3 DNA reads TGTGCCAGCAGTCTAGCGGGGGCTTACAATGAGCAGTTCTTC. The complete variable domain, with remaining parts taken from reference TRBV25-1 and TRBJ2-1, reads EADIYQTPRYLVIGTGKKITLECSQTMGHDKMYWYQQDPGMELHLIHYSYGVNSTEKGDLSSESTVSRIRTEHFPLTLESARPSHTSQYLCASSLAGAYNEQFFGPGTRLTVL.